The 4 T cell receptor beta chains below come from one sample, sequenced in a study of CD8 T cells in ankylosing spondylitis. Study-wide results and caveats: There was a TCR beta motif, made of several highly homologous variants, that appeared characteristic of ankylosing spondylitis blood.

The antigens these receptors bind are not known. One entry per CDR3 protein, called by TCRdb with MiXCR from the 5' RACE reads. The sample contains about 480,000 distinct CDR3 sequences, approximately 17% of which appear only once. Input material: blood, either unsorted or a sorted T cell fraction (not recorded which). The receptors originated from a male donor with ankylosing spondylitis.

This clonotype was picked up a small number of times. The V call is TRBV20-1, the J call TRBJ2-3; a possible D gene is TRBD2 (5 bases). The CDR3 is 15 amino acids. The germline V gene encodes CDR1 DFQATT and CDR2 SNEGSKA (reference sequence). V lost 3 bases and J lost 0, with 13 bases in between. The DNA of the CDR3 is TGCAGTGCTAGTTCCCTAGCTCCTAGCACAGATACGCAGTATTTT. Its protein product is CSASSLAPSTDTQYF.

The V and J genes are TRBV12-3 or TRBV12-4 and TRBJ1-6; D is ambiguous. This CDR3 is built from 15 residues. V lost 4 bases to trimming and J lost 7 bases, with 14 bases between them. The CDR3 region has the DNA TGTGCCAGCAGTTCGCGTCAGACGCCAAATTCACCCCTCCACTTT. Its protein is CASSSRQTPNSPLHF.

The V call is TRBV4-3, the J call TRBJ2-1; TRBD2 is a possible D gene (6 bases). The CDR3 loop spans 16 amino acids. Germline V gene data show CDR1 as LGHNA and CDR2 as YSLEER. Trimming took off 3 bases at V and 3 bases at J, with 15 bases between the two ends. CDR3 sequence: CASSQSRGSGYNEQFF. The CDR3 DNA is TGCGCCAGCAGCCAGTCCCGGGGTAGCGGCTACAATGAGCAGTTCTTC.

This clonotype was seen many times. CDR3 in DNA: TGCGCCAGCAGCTCGCAGGGGTACGGGGGTACTGAAGCTTTCTTT. Protein: CASSSQGYGGTEAFF. This sequence joins TRBV5-1 and TRBJ1-1, with D possibly matching TRBD1 (6 bases). Germline CDR1 and CDR2: SGHRS and YFSETQ. The CDR3 sequence is 15 residues long. V lost 3 bases and J lost 5, with 17 bases in between.